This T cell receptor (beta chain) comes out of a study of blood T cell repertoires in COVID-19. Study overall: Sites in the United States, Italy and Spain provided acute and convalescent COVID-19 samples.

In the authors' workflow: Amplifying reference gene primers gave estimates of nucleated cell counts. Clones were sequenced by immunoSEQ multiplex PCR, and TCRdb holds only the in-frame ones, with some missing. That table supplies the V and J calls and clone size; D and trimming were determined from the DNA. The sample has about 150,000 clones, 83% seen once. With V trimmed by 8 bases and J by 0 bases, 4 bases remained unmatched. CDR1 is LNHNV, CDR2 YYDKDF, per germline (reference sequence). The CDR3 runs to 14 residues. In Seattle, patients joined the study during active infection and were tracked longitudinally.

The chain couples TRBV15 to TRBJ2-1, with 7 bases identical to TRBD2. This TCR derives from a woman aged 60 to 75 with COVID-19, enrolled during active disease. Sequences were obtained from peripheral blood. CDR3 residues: CATGVAGSYNEQFF. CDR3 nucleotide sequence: TGTGCCACCGGAGTAGCGGGCTCCTACAATGAGCAGTTCTTC.